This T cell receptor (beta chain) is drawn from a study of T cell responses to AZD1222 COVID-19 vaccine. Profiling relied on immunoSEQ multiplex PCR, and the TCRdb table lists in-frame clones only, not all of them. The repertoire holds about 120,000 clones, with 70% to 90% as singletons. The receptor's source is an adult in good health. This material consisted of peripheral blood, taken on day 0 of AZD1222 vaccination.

CDR3 nucleotide sequence: TGCGCCAGCAGCTTGGCCGGTAGAAGCTCCTATAATTCACCCCTCCACTTT. Translated: CASSLAGRSSYNSPLHF. The chain carries TRBV5-1 and TRBJ1-6; no clear D gene. Trimming cost V 0 bases and J 0 bases, with 10 bases left between them. The germline gives CDR1 SGHRS, CDR2 YFSETQ. The CDR3 extends over 17 amino acids.